This TCR beta chain originates from a study of graft-versus-host responses after intestinal transplantation. Study-wide background: The transplants performed in recipients were multivisceral, liver-intestinal, or isolated intestinal. For around 3 years after anti-thymocyte globulin induction, all recipients took tacrolimus and steroids. Study-wide findings and caveats: Early HvG declines after transplant were associated with peak circulating GvH clone levels. GvH clones detected in recipient marrow included some appearing first in ileum or blood.

Germline V gene lookup returns CDR1 SNHLY and CDR2 FYNNEI. V lost 4 bases, J lost 1 base, and 7 bases lay in between. The CDR3 loop spans 13 amino acids. Some clones are missing from TCRdb's copy, which holds only in-frame ones; the method was immunoSEQ multiplex PCR. The repertoire holds about 19,000 clones, with roughly 82% as singletons. Notes on this clone: The antigen is not known.

This specimen was PBMCs, taken 14 days after transplant. The clonotype comes from a human patient who received an intestinal transplant, so some T cells may come from the graft donor. This chain connects TRBV2 to TRBJ2-5; D possibly matches TRBD1 or TRBD2 (5 bases each). The chain's CDR3 is CASSGDVQETQYF. CDR3 sequence (DNA): TGTGCCAGCAGTGGGGACGTCCAAGAGACCCAGTACTTC.